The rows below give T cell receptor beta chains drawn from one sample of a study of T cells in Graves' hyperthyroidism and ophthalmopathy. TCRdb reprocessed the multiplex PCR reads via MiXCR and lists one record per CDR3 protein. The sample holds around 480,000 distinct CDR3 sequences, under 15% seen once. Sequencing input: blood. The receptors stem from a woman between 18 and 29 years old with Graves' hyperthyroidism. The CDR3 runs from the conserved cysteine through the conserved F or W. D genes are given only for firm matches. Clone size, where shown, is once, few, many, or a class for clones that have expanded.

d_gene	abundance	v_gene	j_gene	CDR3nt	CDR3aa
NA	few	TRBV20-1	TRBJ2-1	TGCAGTGCTAGAGCTCCGCGTAATGAGCAGTTCTTC	CSARAPRNEQFF
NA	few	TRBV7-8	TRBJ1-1	TGTGCCAGCAGCTTAGAAGGGATGGGGGTGAACACTGAAGCTTTCTTT	CASSLEGMGVNTEAFF
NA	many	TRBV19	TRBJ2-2	TGTGCCAGTAGCCCCGCCGTGGTCAGGGGGGAGCTGTTTTTT	CASSPAVVRGELFF
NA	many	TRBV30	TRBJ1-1	TGTGCCTGGAGTGTACGCCGTGGCCTCGGGAACACTGAAGCTTTCTTT	CAWSVRRGLGNTEAFF
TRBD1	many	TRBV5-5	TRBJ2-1	TGTGCCAGCAGCTTGAGGACAGGGGTCAATGAGCAGTTCTTC	CASSLRTGVNEQFF
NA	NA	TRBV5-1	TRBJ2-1	TGCGCCAGCAGCAGGGGGGACAGCTACACCTACAATGAGCAGTTCTTC	CASSRGDSYTYNEQFF
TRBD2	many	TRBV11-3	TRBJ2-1	TGTGCCAGCAGGCGCGGGAGGGACAATGAGCAGTTCTTC	CASRRGRDNEQFF
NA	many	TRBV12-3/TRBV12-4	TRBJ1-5	TGTGCCAGCAGTTTGTCAGGGTTCAATCAGCCCCAGCATTTT	CASSLSGFNQPQHF
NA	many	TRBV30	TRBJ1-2	TGTGCCACGGACTATGGCTACACCTTC	CATDYGYTF
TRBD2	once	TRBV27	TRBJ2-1	TGTGCCAGCAGTCCCGGACTAGCGGGTTGGAATGAGCAGTTCTTC	CASSPGLAGWNEQFF
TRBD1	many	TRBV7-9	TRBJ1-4	TGTGCCAGCAGCCCGGGACAGGGGTTAACTAATGAAAAACTGTTTTTT	CASSPGQGLTNEKLFF
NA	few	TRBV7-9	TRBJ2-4	TGTGCCAGCAGCGCGGGACAGTCCAAAAACATTCAGTACTTC	CASSAGQSKNIQYF
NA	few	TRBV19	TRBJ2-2	TGTGCCAGCACGTTAATCGATACCGGGGAGCTGTTTTTT	CASTLIDTGELFF
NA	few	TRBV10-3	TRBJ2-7	TGTGCCATCAGCCCCGGGACTCAACCTTACGAGCAGTACTTC	CAISPGTQPYEQYF
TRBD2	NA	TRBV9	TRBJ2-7	TGTGCCAGCAGCGTAGAAGCGGGAGGGCCGCTGGACGAGCAGTACTTC	CASSVEAGGPLDEQYF
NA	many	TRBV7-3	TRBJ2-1	TGTGCCAGCAGCTTAGGACCGAGCTCCTACAATGAGCAGTTCTTC	CASSLGPSSYNEQFF
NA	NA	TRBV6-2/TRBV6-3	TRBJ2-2	NA	CASWDLGRTRETQYFGPGTGELFF
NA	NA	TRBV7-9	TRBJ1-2	TGTGCCAGCAGTTACGGCGGAGTTCTCTATGGCTACACCTTC	CASSYGGVLYGYTF
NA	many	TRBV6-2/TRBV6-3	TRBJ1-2	TGTGCCAGCAGTTACTCGAAAGGGACCTATGGCTACACCTTC	CASSYSKGTYGYTF
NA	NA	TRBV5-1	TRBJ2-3	TGCGCCAGCAGCTTAAGGGTCCAGGATACGCAGTATTTT	CASSLRVQDTQYF
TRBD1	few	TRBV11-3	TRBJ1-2	TGTGCCAGCAGTCGGCCTAGCTGGGACAGGGATGGCTACACCTTC	CASSRPSWDRDGYTF
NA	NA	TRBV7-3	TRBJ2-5	TGTGCCAGCAGCCAAGATACCGGACAAGAGACCCAGTACTTC	CASSQDTGQETQYF
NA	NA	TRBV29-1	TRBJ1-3	TGCAGCGTTGCCTTGAACTCTGGAAACACCATATATTTT	CSVALNSGNTIYF
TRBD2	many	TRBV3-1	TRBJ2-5	TGTGCCAGCAGCCAGCCGGGACTAGCGGGAGGAGGGGAGACCCAGTACTTC	CASSQPGLAGGGETQYF
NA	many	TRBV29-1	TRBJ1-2	TGCAGCGTGAATCGTCGGGGCGCATATGGCTACACCTTC	CSVNRRGAYGYTF
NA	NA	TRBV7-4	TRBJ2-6	TGTGCCAGCAGCCCTAAGATCCCTGGGGCCAACGTCCTGACTTTC	CASSPKIPGANVLTF
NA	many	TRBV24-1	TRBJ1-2	TGTGCCACCAGTGATTTTTACCAAAGTGGCTACACCTTC	CATSDFYQSGYTF
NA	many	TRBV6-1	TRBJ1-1	TGTGCCAGCAGTGCAACGGCAGACACTGAAGCTTTCTTT	CASSATADTEAFF
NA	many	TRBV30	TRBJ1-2	TGTGCCTGGATCCTTCAAGGAGGGGGAACCTATGGCTACACCTTC	CAWILQGGGTYGYTF
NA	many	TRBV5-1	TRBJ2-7	TGCGCCAGCAGCCCGGACCCTACGACAGGTGCCTACGAGCAGTACTTC	CASSPDPTTGAYEQYF
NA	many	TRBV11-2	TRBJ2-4	TGTGCCAGCAGCCAAGTGCCGACTCTAGCCAAAAACATTCAGTACTTC	CASSQVPTLAKNIQYF
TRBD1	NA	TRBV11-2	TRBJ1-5	TGTGCCAGCAGCTCGACAGGGTATCAGCCCCAGCATTTT	CASSSTGYQPQHF
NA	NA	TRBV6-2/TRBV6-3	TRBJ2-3	TGTGCCAGCAGTCTGAGGGACTTGGTGGATACGCAGTATTTT	CASSLRDLVDTQYF
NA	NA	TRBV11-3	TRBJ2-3	TGTGCCAGCGGCCTGACGGCCGGCACAGATACGCAGTATTTT	CASGLTAGTDTQYF
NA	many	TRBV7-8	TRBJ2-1	TGTGCCAGCAGCTCGTCTAAGGCCGATTACAATGAGCAGTTCTTC	CASSSSKADYNEQFF
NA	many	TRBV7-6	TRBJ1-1	TGTGCCAGCAGTCGAGTGCAACAGGAAGCTTTCTTT	CASSRVQQEAFF
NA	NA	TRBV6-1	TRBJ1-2	TGTGCCAGCAGCCAAGAGAAGGGTAGGGATGGCTACACCTTC	CASSQEKGRDGYTF